This TCR beta chain was identified during a study of blood T cell repertoires in COVID-19. Background on the study: Both acute and convalescent COVID-19 samples were obtained from the United States, Italy and Spain.

Source study methods: Amplification with reference gene primers provided the estimates of nucleated cell counts. Libraries were prepared by immunoSEQ multiplex PCR; TCRdb keeps only in-frame clonotypes and omits some of them. That table is the source of V, J and clone size, and D and trimming were worked out from the DNA. In the table there are 330,000 or so clones, approximately 86% of which are singletons. This clone was detected once. Patients from Seattle were sampled longitudinally, starting during active infection. The J segment lost 6 bases and the V segment lost 4 bases, leaving 8 bases of the junction unmatched. Germline lookup yields CDR1 KGHSH and CDR2 LQKENI. This CDR3 has 14 residues.

This chain uses TRBV18 with TRBJ1-1, with 7 bases matching TRBD1. This TCR was sampled from a man aged 25 to 40 with COVID-19, enrolled during active disease. The sequenced sample consisted of peripheral blood. Here the CDR3 DNA reads TGTGCCAGCTCACTCGACAGGGCGATATCTGAAGCTTTCTTT. As protein: CASSLDRAISEAFF.